Listed here is a single T cell receptor beta chain. What it recognizes is unknown. CDR1 is SGHRS, CDR2 YFSETQ, per germline. The CDR3 is made up of 16 amino acids. V was clipped by 1 base and J by 4 bases, with 15 bases between them. These data originate in a study of cytomegalovirus exposure and HLA in healthy donors. As for the study in general: A preliminary data release comprised 91 million or so unique TCRs obtained from HLA-typed donors. General study findings and limits: Accurate HLA-A and HLA-B prediction from TCR beta sequences was reported for most subjects.

PCR was performed using 60 Vbeta and 13 Jbeta primers. The repertoire was sequenced with immunoSEQ multiplex PCR; TCRdb's copy has only in-frame clones and lacks some. The sample shows over 100,000 clones, about four fifths of them seen only once. The sequenced sample was PBMCs. The sequence was collected from a woman between 25 and 40 years old in good health and CMV-seronegative. The chain links TRBV5-1 to TRBJ2-1; the D gene is possibly TRBD1 (6 bases). CDR3 amino acids: CASSLRQETRYNEQFF. For the CDR3, the DNA is TGCGCCAGCAGCTTGCGACAGGAAACCCGATACAATGAGCAGTTCTTC.